The 3 T cell receptor beta chains presented below share a single source sample, sequenced in a study of T cells in women clearing cervical HPV infection (dated by TCRdb to between 2017 and 2018). Libraries were prepared through the immunoSEQ multiplex PCR assay. TCRdb took over this immuneACCESS table, retaining in-frame rearrangements with V and J assigned. Such tables are incomplete; in checked studies, under half of the missing clones stem from an unresolved V gene, and the remainder is unexplained. Per the sample table, the count is about 33,000 clones. Less than 8.5% of the sample is taken by the ten largest. The source material was blood buffy coat. Source of these receptors: a woman aged 18-70 years with a cervical HPV16 infection that either progressed to CIN3+ or cleared (not recorded which).

Concerning this clone itself: The read ends 3 residues shy of where the CDR3 ends; the end is completed using the germline J gene. The J gene is TRBJ1-4, the V gene TRBV5-5, with 10 bases fitting TRBD1. Germline trimming cut 0 bases from V and 8 bases from J; bases unmatched to any gene: 4. Germline loops: CDR1 SGHKS, CDR2 YYEKEE (reference sequence). This CDR3 has 15 residues. Incomplete CDR3 DNA: TGTGCCAGCAGCTTGGTGGGGACAGGGGACGAAAAA. Amino acid sequence: CASSLVGTGDEK. Given in full, the CDR3 is CASSLVGTGDEKLFF. Full variable domain (outside the CDR3, taken from reference TRBV5-5 and TRBJ1-4): DAGVTQSPTHLIKTRGQQVTLRCSPISGHKSVSWYQQVLGQGPQFIFQYYEKEERGRGNFPDRFSARQFPNYSSELNVNALLLGDSALYLCASSLVGTGDEKLFFGSGTQLSVL.

As concerns this clone: Read coverage stops 3 residues before the CDR3 terminus; the germline J gene supplies the remainder. The chain couples TRBV20-1 to TRBJ1-6; 7 bases line up with TRBD1. Germline V lookup: CDR1 DFQATT, CDR2 SNEGSKA (reference sequence). V gave up 7 bases and J gave up 4 bases; unmatched junction bases: 7. This CDR3 has 14 residues. The part of the CDR3 DNA that was read is TGCAGTGTCACTCCGGGACAGTATAATTCACCC. Amino acids: CSVTPGQYNSP. The full CDR3 protein reads CSVTPGQYNSPLHF.

A note on this clone: Coverage ceases 3 residues before the CDR3 finishes, and the germline J gene fills in the end. The genes are TRBV23-1 and TRBJ1-4, with D maybe TRBD1 (5 bases). TRBV23-1 is sorted into the ORF group, with uncertain function. CDR3 length equals 19 residues. The part of the CDR3 DNA that was read is TGCGCCAGCAGTCAAAGGGGAGCGGGAGGGAGCTCTGGGGCCAACGTA. Its protein is CASSQRGAGGSSGANV. The whole CDR3 is CASSQRGAGGSSGANVLFF.